This T cell receptor beta chain was sequenced for a study of blood T cell repertoires in COVID-19. Overall study context: COVID-19 samples, acute and convalescent, were from the United States, Italy and Spain. T cells, B-cell-depleted T cells, or PBMCs supplied cDNA or gDNA.

Original processing methods: Reference gene primer amplification gave estimated nucleated cell counts. Using immunoSEQ multiplex PCR, the repertoire was profiled, and TCRdb retains in-frame clones only, with some absent. V and J calls and clone size are those listed in that table; D and trimming were worked out from the DNA. The data hold approximately 91,000 clones, with roughly nine tenths observed a single time. The germline CDR1 and CDR2 sequences are MGHRA and YSYEKL. V lost 0 bases and J lost 8, with 20 bases in between. This CDR3 has 16 amino acids. The TCR comes from a man in his 70s with acute or convalescent COVID-19. The specimen was peripheral blood. The gene calls are TRBV4-1 and TRBJ2-7, with D possibly being TRBD1 (5 bases). DNA of the CDR3: TGCGCCAGCAGCCAAGAGAAATCAGGGTTCTTGTTTCAGCAGTACTTC. Amino acid sequence: CASSQEKSGFLFQQYF.